A single sample gave rise to the 3 T cell receptor beta chains below, sequenced in a study of PD-L1 blockade in urothelial cancer. As to time point: pretreatment peripheral blood. Produced via immunoSEQ multiplex PCR; TCRdb's table is partial and in-frame only. The sample includes roughly 63,000 clones, about 86% of them seen just once. The specimen comprised PBMCs, sampled around atezolizumab (anti-PD-L1) treatment. The receptors derive from a man aged 65-85 years with urothelial cancer.

The V and J genes are TRBV18 and TRBJ2-3, with D maybe TRBD1 (5 bases). Germline V lookup: CDR1 KGHSH, CDR2 LQKENI. CDR3 length: 15 residues. V lost 5 bases to trimming and J lost 5 bases, with 17 bases between them. The CDR3 region has the DNA TGTGCCAGCTCAGCACAGGAGTTCCCGGGAGATACGCAGTATTTT. Translated: CASSAQEFPGDTQYF.

This clone was detected once. The chain employs TRBV20-1 and TRBJ2-7; D is perhaps TRBD1 (5 bases). This CDR3 spans 11 amino acids. V was pared by 1 base and J by 6 bases, with 7 bases between. Looked up from germline, CDR1 is DFQATT and CDR2 is SNEGSKA (reference sequence). The CDR3 here is CSARGGSEQYF. The CDR3 DNA reads as TGCAGTGCTAGAGGGGGCTCCGAGCAGTACTTC.

This clone was seen just once. The chain carries TRBV19 and TRBJ2-5; 12 positions match TRBD1. The CDR3 runs 17 residues. Germline assignment: CDR1 LNHDA and CDR2 SQIVND (reference sequence). With V trimmed by 3 bases and J by 5 bases, 10 bases remained unmatched. CDR3 nucleotide sequence: TGTGCCAGTAGTATGAGGGGGACAGGGGGCGCATTGGAGACCCAGTACTTC. This encodes CASSMRGTGGALETQYF.